Presented here are 32 T cell receptor beta chains from one specimen sequenced in a study of tumor-infiltrating lymphocytes in oesophageal squamous cell carcinoma (dated by TCRdb to about 2016). The protocol used for the library was PCR. Sequencing relied on an Illumina HiSeq 2000. TCRdb reprocessed the public reads (quality trimming at Q25 with fastp, clone calling with MiXCR) and kept in-frame beta chains. CDR3 protein sequences are deduplicated, and each keeps its most common genes and DNA. For this sample there are 10,000 to 15,000 distinct CDR3 sequences; about half appear just once. In total, the top ten clones hold 11% to 15% of the sample. The sequenced sample consisted of normal esophageal tissue next to the tumor. These receptor sequences come from a male donor with esophageal squamous cell carcinoma.

The chain joins TRBV7-2 to TRBJ1-1, with TRBD1 matching 11 bases. The DNA end is a closer match to TRBJ2-1, so the J assignment may be wrong. This CDR3 region has 18 residues. Germline V gives CDR1 SGHTA, CDR2 FQGNSA. The CDR3: CASSPRTGGNRLYNEQFF. For the CDR3, the DNA is TGTGCCAGCAGCCCGCGGACAGGGGGCAACAGGCTGTACAATGAGCAGTTCTTC.

This clonotype has only a few counts. V gene TRBV7-9 combines with J gene TRBJ2-5; no clear D. The CDR3 covers 14 residues. Germline CDR1 reads SEHNR; CDR2 reads FQNEAQ (reference sequence). Trimming removed 5 bases from V and 2 bases from J, with 12 bases in between. This chain's CDR3 is CASSPQRAQETQYF. CDR3 sequence (DNA): TGTGCCAGCAGCCCCCAAAGAGCGCAAGAGACCCAGTACTTC.

This clonotype was counted ten times or more. This rearrangement joins TRBV10-2 to TRBJ2-3; 8 bases are a match to TRBD2. The germline gives CDR1 WSHSY, CDR2 SAAADI. This CDR3 comprises 18 residues. Losses at the gene ends were 2 bases for V and 1 base for J; bases not matched to a gene: 11. The CDR3 region is CASSENRGLGSGTDTQYF. As DNA, the CDR3 is TGCGCCAGCAGTGAGAATAGGGGACTAGGATCGGGCACAGATACGCAGTATTTT.

This clonotype is categorized as medium-sized. The chain links TRBV4-1 to TRBJ2-3, with 9 bases identical to TRBD1. Looked up from germline, CDR1 is MGHRA and CDR2 is YSYEKL. The CDR3 has 14 amino acids. V lost 6 bases to trimming and J lost 7 bases; unmatched junction nucleotides: 8. The CDR3 DNA reads as TGCGCCAGCAGGGCCGGACAGGGGTTGTATACGCAGTATTTT. Protein sequence: CASRAGQGLYTQYF.

This clonotype was recorded many times. The rearrangement joins TRBV7-3 to TRBJ1-2; 10 positions match TRBD1. V trimming: 2 bases; J trimming: 7 bases; junction bases outside the gene matches: 1. CDR3 length: 13 amino acids. From germline, CDR1 is SGHTA and CDR2 FQGTGA. The CDR3 DNA reads TGTGCCAGCAGCTTAGGACAGGGGGGTGGCTACACCTTC. Translated: CASSLGQGGGYTF.

This clonotype came up many times. The chain is built from TRBV4-1 and TRBJ2-4; the match to TRBD2 covers 8 bases. The CDR3 totals 18 residues. Germline assignment: CDR1 MGHRA and CDR2 YSYEKL. The V segment lost 3 bases and the J segment 7 bases; nucleotides outside the gene matches: 17. In nucleotides, the CDR3 is TGCGCCAGCAGCCAGTCAGGACTAGCAACACCCCTGGGTAACATTCAGTACTTC. Translated, it gives CASSQSGLATPLGNIQYF.

CDR3 sequence: CASSLRAWDTQYF. CDR3 sequence (DNA): TGTGCCAGCAGCTTGAGAGCCTGGGATACGCAGTATTTT. The chain employs TRBV7-2 and TRBJ2-3; no firm D call. The CDR3 is 13 residues long. Germline lookup yields CDR1 SGHTA and CDR2 FQGNSA. V dropped 3 bases and J dropped 6 bases, with 10 bases sitting between them.

The V gene is TRBV6-9, the J gene TRBJ2-5, with TRBD2 matching over 9 bases. The CDR3 covers 15 residues. The germline V gene has CDR1 MNHGY and CDR2 SVAAGI. V trimming: 4 bases; J trimming: 11 bases; junction bases outside the gene matches: 14. The CDR3 reads CASSSRGLAHNEQYF. CDR3 nucleotide sequence: TGTGCCAGCAGTTCACGGGGACTAGCCCACAATGAGCAGTACTTC.

This chain links TRBV7-3 with TRBJ2-1, with a possible D match to TRBD1 (6 bases). CDR1 SGHTA and CDR2 FQGTGA come from the germline V gene. Trimming removed 8 bases at V and 6 bases at J, with 17 bases between. The CDR3 sequence is 14 residues long. The CDR3 nucleotides read TGTGCCAGCCAAGGGCTAGAAGGGGGCAATGAGCAGTTCTTC. As protein: CASQGLEGGNEQFF.

V and J are TRBV11-1 and TRBJ1-3; D is perhaps TRBD1 (5 bases). The CDR3 length is 13 residues. V lost 3 bases to trimming and J lost 4 bases, with 7 bases between them. Germline V gene lookup returns CDR1 SGHAT and CDR2 FQDESV (reference sequence). The CDR3 DNA is TGTGCCAGCAGCTTGACAGCCGGAAACACCATATATTTT. It translates to CASSLTAGNTIYF.

In its sample, this clonotype is large. The V gene is TRBV7-6, the J gene TRBJ2-2; D not resolved. The V end was cut by 1 base, the J end by 4 bases, with 10 bases between. Germline V gene lookup returns CDR1 SGHVS and CDR2 FNYEAQ. The CDR3 length is 15 residues. The CDR3 DNA reads TGTGCCAGCAGCTTAGGGCAGTTCAGCACCGGGGAGCTGTTTTTT. It codes for CASSLGQFSTGELFF.

J is TRBJ1-4 and V is TRBV7-8; D is undetermined. The germline V and J ends were trimmed by 3 bases and 6 bases, with 8 bases remaining between them. The CDR3 has 13 residues. Germline V gene lookup returns CDR1 SGHVS and CDR2 FQNEAQ. CDR3 nucleotide sequence: TGTGCCAGCAGCTTGAGCGGTTATGAAAAACTGTTTTTT. Its protein is CASSLSGYEKLFF.

Comments on this clonotype: Its ends do not fully match the called genes, so a read error is possible. V and J are TRBV11-2 and TRBJ1-6; D gene ambiguous. This CDR3 comprises 15 residues. The germline V gene encodes CDR1 SGHAT and CDR2 FQNNGV. CDR3 sequence: CASSLDPTSPSEQYF. The CDR3 nucleotides are TGTGCCAGCAGCTTAGATCCCACGAGCCCTAGCGAGCAGTACTTT.

This clonotype has a handful of counts. The chain is built from TRBV7-9 and TRBJ2-1; TRBD2 aligns across 11 bases. V was pared by 4 bases and J by 4 bases, with 9 bases of the junction left unmatched. CDR1 is SEHNR and CDR2 is FQNEAQ in the germline V gene (reference sequence). The CDR3 runs to 17 residues. The CDR3 sequence: CASSSLGLAGGYNEQFF. The DNA for the CDR3 is TGTGCCAGCAGCTCCCTGGGGCTAGCGGGAGGTTACAATGAGCAGTTCTTC.

This rearrangement joins TRBV11-1 to TRBJ2-1; maybe TRBD2 (6 bases). The J call may be incorrect, as the DNA end agrees better with TRBJ2-7. This CDR3 contains 14 residues. Germline-derived CDR1 and CDR2 are SGHAT and FQDESV (reference sequence). The CDR3 nucleotides are TGTGCCAGCAGCTTATTATTGGGGGGCTACGAGCAGTACTTC. It is translated as CASSLLLGGYEQYF.

In its sample, this clonotype ranks as medium-sized (0.01 to 0.1%). The chain links TRBV7-2 to TRBJ1-3; D remains ambiguous. Germline lookup yields CDR1 SGHTA and CDR2 FQGNSA. Trimming pared 4 bases from V and 0 bases from J, leaving 13 bases between. The CDR3 sequence is 16 residues long. CDR3 amino acids: CASSSYLESSGNTIYF. Here the CDR3 DNA reads TGTGCCAGCAGCTCCTATCTAGAGAGCTCTGGAAACACCATATATTTT.

The chain carries TRBV6-1 and TRBJ2-6; the D is unclear. The assigned J gene may be wrong: the sequence end matches TRBJ2-1 better. This CDR3 comprises 14 residues. Germline CDR1 reads MNHNS; CDR2 reads SASEGT. The CDR3 DNA sequence: TGTGCCAGCAGTGAACCCTGGCGTAAGAATGAGCAGTTCTTC. This translates into CASSEPWRKNEQFF.

This clonotype was found a few times. V is TRBV4-2 and J is TRBJ1-4; TRBD1 is a possible D gene (5 bases). V shed 1 base and J shed 7 bases, with 10 bases lying between them. The CDR3 consists of 14 residues. Germline CDR1 reads LGHNA; CDR2 reads YNFKEQ. The CDR3 sequence is CASSQVGGVEKLFF. CDR3 nucleotides: TGTGCCAGCAGCCAAGTCGGAGGGGTTGAAAAACTGTTTTTT.

This clonotype is medium-sized (0.01 to 0.1%). The genes are TRBV7-2 and TRBJ2-7; maybe TRBD1 (5 bases). The CDR3 covers 14 residues. In germline, CDR1 is SGHTA, CDR2 FQGNSA. V dropped 2 bases and J dropped 3 bases, with 11 bases sitting between them. The CDR3, as DNA: TGTGCCAGCAGCTTATATCGACAGTTCTACGAGCAGTACTTC. Translated, it gives CASSLYRQFYEQYF.

This chain uses TRBV7-2 with TRBJ2-5, with D unclear. CDR1 and CDR2 (germline): SGHTA, FQGNSA. Trimming stripped 1 base from V and 5 bases from J, with 8 bases between. CDR3 length: 13 amino acids. In DNA, the CDR3 is TGTGCCAGCAGCTTAGTTTGGACGGAGACCCAGTACTTC. This encodes CASSLVWTETQYF.

This clonotype showed up many times. This sequence joins TRBV10-3 and TRBJ2-5; a weak D match, TRBD1 (7 bases). The CDR3 covers 13 residues. Between the trimmed V and J ends, which lost 10 bases and 7 bases, there was a span of 19 bases. Germline loops: CDR1 ENHRY, CDR2 SYGVKD. Written as DNA, the CDR3 is TGTGCCACCTACGGAACAGGGGAGGCGACCCAGTACTTC. Amino acid sequence: CATYGTGEATQYF.

The chain is built from TRBV6-8 and TRBJ2-5; no clear D. The CDR3 has 15 residues. CDR1 MNHGY and CDR2 SAAAGT come from the germline V gene. V lost 6 bases, J lost 2 bases, and 16 bases lay in between. For the CDR3, the DNA is TGTGCCAGCAGATTCGTGTACGGGCTACAAGAGACCCAGTACTTC. It encodes CASRFVYGLQETQYF.

A few counts support this clonotype. CDR3 in DNA: TGTGCCAGCAGTTCTACCGGGACTAGCAGTTGGGAGACCCAGTACTTC. This codes for CASSSTGTSSWETQYF. The chain couples TRBV2 to TRBJ2-5; the match to TRBD2 covers 9 bases. Germline CDR1 reads SNHLY; CDR2 reads FYNNEI. V was clipped by 5 bases and J by 5 bases; unmatched bases: 12. This CDR3 comprises 16 residues.

The table lists this clonotype with a few counts. The genes are TRBV7-2 and TRBJ1-2; maybe TRBD1 (6 bases). Germline loops: CDR1 SGHTA, CDR2 FQGNSA. This CDR3 is built from 17 residues. Trimming left V 5 bases short and J 5 bases short, with 24 bases between. In DNA form, the CDR3 reads TGTGCCAGCAGCGCCCAAACGTCGGGAGGGGGTCGATATGGCTACACCTTC. Residues: CASSAQTSGGGRYGYTF.

Written as DNA, the CDR3 is TGTGCCATCAGTGACACCTCCGGGGAGCTGTTTTTT. It is translated as CAISDTSGELFF. The rearrangement links TRBV10-3 to TRBJ2-2, with no clear D. In germline, CDR1 is ENHRY, CDR2 SYGVKD. The CDR3 has 12 amino acids. Trimming cost V 3 bases and J 6 bases, with 5 bases left between them.

This clonotype has a single count. V is TRBV5-1 and J is TRBJ1-1; D remains unclear. The J call may be mistaken, given a closer DNA end match to TRBJ2-2. CDR1 and CDR2 from the germline V gene are SGHRS and YFSETQ. The CDR3 length is 14 residues. This chain's CDR3 is CASSPAGDTGELFF. As DNA, the CDR3 is TGCGCCAGCAGCCCGGCTGGGGACACCGGGGAGCTGTTTTTT.

This clonotype showed up just a few times. The genes are TRBV20-1 and TRBJ2-5; D is ambiguous. The ends were cut back, 6 bases at V and 4 bases at J, with 12 bases in the middle. The germline CDR1 and CDR2 sequences are DFQATT and SNEGSKA (reference sequence). The CDR3 runs to 12 residues. The CDR3 DNA is TGCAGTGCCATAACAAGAGGAGAGACCCAGTACTTC. It encodes CSAITRGETQYF.

V usage is TRBV7-6 and J usage is TRBJ2-1; 12 nucleotides match TRBD2. The J call may be faulty, since TRBJ2-7 better matches the DNA end. Germline lookup yields CDR1 SGHVS and CDR2 FNYEAQ. This CDR3 is 16 amino acids long. The CDR3 spells CASSLALAGGLDEQYF. The CDR3 region has the DNA TGTGCCAGCAGCTTAGCTCTAGCGGGAGGGTTAGATGAGCAGTACTTC.

This clonotype was observed at least ten times. The chain recombines TRBV7-3 with TRBJ2-1; D unresolved. Germline CDR1 SGHTA, CDR2 FQGTGA. This CDR3 region has 15 residues. With 0 bases removed from V and 3 bases from J, the gap between germline ends came to 9 bases. The DNA of the CDR3 is TGTGCCAGCAGCTTAACGTCTCAAGGCTACAATGAGCAGTTCTTC. Residues: CASSLTSQGYNEQFF.

This clonotype was seen a single time. J is TRBJ2-1 and V is TRBV12-3 or TRBV12-4, with TRBD2 matching 10 bases. The CDR3 totals 15 residues. V was pared by 0 bases and J by 10 bases, with 6 bases of the junction left unmatched. The CDR3 loop is CASSLARQLAGEQFF. The DNA for the CDR3 is TGTGCCAGCAGTTTAGCGCGGCAACTAGCGGGGGAGCAGTTCTTC.

By share, this clonotype counts as medium-sized. The chain links TRBV7-9 to TRBJ2-7, with D possibly matching TRBD1 (5 bases). The CDR3 has 15 residues. CDR1 and CDR2 from the germline V gene are SEHNR and FQNEAQ (reference sequence). The V and J ends lost 5 bases and 5 bases respectively, with 19 bases between them. The CDR3 DNA is TGTGCCAGCAGCCCGTTAAACCTAGGGGTCCACGAGCAGTACTTC. Translated, it gives CASSPLNLGVHEQYF.

There are a few counts of this clonotype. This chain connects TRBV7-8 to TRBJ2-5, with D perhaps matching TRBD2 (6 bases). Deletions cut 3 bases from V and 3 bases from J, with 8 bases between. Germline CDR1 is SGHVS and CDR2 is FQNEAQ. This CDR3 comprises 13 residues. The CDR3, as DNA: TGTGCCAGCAGCTTCACGGGGGAAGAGACCCAGTACTTC. Its translation: CASSFTGEETQYF. The variable domain in full, with the rest retrieved from reference TRBV7-8 and TRBJ2-5, is GAGVSQSPRYKVAKRGQDVALRCDPISGHVSLFWYQQALGQGPEFLTYFQNEAQLDKSGLPSDRFFAERPEGSVSTLKIQRTQQEDSAVYLCASSFTGEETQYFGPGTRLLVL.